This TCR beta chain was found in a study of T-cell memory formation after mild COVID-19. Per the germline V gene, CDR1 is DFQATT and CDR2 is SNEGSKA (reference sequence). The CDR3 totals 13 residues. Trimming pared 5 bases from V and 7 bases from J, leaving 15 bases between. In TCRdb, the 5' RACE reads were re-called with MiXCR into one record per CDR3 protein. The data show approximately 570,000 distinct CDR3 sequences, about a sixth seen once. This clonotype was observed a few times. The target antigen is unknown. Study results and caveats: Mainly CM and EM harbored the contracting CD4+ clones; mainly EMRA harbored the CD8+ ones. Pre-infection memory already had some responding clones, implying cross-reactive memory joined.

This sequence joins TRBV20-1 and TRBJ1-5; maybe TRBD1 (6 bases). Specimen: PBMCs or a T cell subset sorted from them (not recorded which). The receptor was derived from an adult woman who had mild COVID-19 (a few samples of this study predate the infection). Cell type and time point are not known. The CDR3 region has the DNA TGCAGTGCTGGAGCTACAGGGTGGCAGCCCCAGCATTTT. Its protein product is CSAGATGWQPQHF.